These 20 T cell receptor beta chains originate from one sample sequenced in a study of identical twins. Using its own MiXCR run on the 5' RACE reads, TCRdb lists one record per CDR3 protein. The sample has around 490,000 distinct CDR3 sequences, 14% seen once. The sample was also linked to a second study, of yellow fever vaccine responses in identical twins.

Sample: CD4+ T cells sorted from blood. These receptors originate from a woman aged 18-29 years in good health.

V is TRBV5-1 and J is TRBJ1-6; 7 bases are a match to TRBD1. This CDR3 is built from 15 residues. V was clipped by 3 bases and J by 7 bases; unmatched bases: 7. CDR1 is SGHRS, CDR2 YFSETQ, per germline. This CDR3 reads CASSSRQGLNSPLHF. CDR3 nucleotides: TGCGCCAGCAGCTCCCGACAGGGACTAAATTCACCCCTCCACTTT. Together with reference TRBV5-1 and TRBJ1-6, the CDR3 gives the full variable domain: KAGVTQTPRYLIKTRGQQVTLSCSPISGHRSVSWYQQTPGQGLQFLFEYFSETQRNKGNFPGRFSGRQFSNSRSEMNVSTLELGDSALYLCASSSRQGLNSPLHFGNGTRLTVT.

This clonotype was picked up many times. The gene calls are TRBV28 and TRBJ2-1; D may be TRBD2 (5 bases). The CDR3 has 13 residues. Germline CDR1 and CDR2: MDHEN and SYDVKM. Trimming stripped 7 bases from V and 4 bases from J, with 11 bases between. The CDR3 coding sequence is TGTGCCAGCATGGGTAGCGTGTACAATGAGCAGTTCTTC. It translates to CASMGSVYNEQFF.

The CDR3 sequence: CSAPQGGGQETQYF. The CDR3 DNA is TGCAGTGCGCCACAGGGAGGAGGACAAGAGACCCAGTACTTC. This chain connects TRBV20-1 to TRBJ2-5; either TRBD1 or TRBD2 may supply D (6 bases each). This CDR3 has 14 residues. From germline, CDR1 is DFQATT and CDR2 SNEGSKA (reference sequence). Trimming removed 6 bases at V and 2 bases at J, with 16 bases between.

This clonotype has a handful of counts. This rearrangement joins TRBV29-1 to TRBJ1-2, with D tentatively TRBD1 (6 bases). Germline CDR1 reads SQVTM; CDR2 reads ANQGSEA. This CDR3 has 14 amino acids. V lost 3 bases and J 2 bases, leaving 13 bases between the germline ends. CDR3 nucleotide sequence: TGCAGCGTTGAGCCGGGGGGGCTGAACTATGGCTACACCTTC. This gives the protein CSVEPGGLNYGYTF.

The chain recombines TRBV27 with TRBJ2-1; 12 nucleotides match TRBD2. Germline V gives CDR1 MNHEY, CDR2 SMNVEV (reference sequence). V was pared by 4 bases and J by 6 bases, with 7 bases of the junction left unmatched. The CDR3 extends over 16 amino acids. The CDR3 DNA reads as TGTGCCAGCAGTTACCTTTCGGGACTAGCGGGCAATGAGCAGTTCTTC. Amino acids: CASSYLSGLAGNEQFF.

J is TRBJ2-5 and V is TRBV6-2 or TRBV6-3; D might be TRBD1 (6 bases). Trimming stripped 0 bases from V and 7 bases from J, with 15 bases between. The CDR3 length is 15 residues. Germline CDR1 is MNHEY and CDR2 is SVGEGT. The CDR3 loop is CASSYSKAGGGTQYF. DNA of the CDR3: TGTGCCAGCAGTTACTCGAAGGCTGGGGGCGGGACCCAGTACTTC.

This clonotype has only a few counts. The chain employs TRBV20-1 and TRBJ2-3; 11 bases align to TRBD2. CDR3 size: 15 residues. V was pared by 3 bases and J by 3 bases, with 5 bases of the junction left unmatched. Germline CDR1 DFQATT, CDR2 SNEGSKA (reference sequence). This chain's CDR3 is CSARASGRQTDTQYF. CDR3 bases: TGCAGTGCTAGGGCTAGCGGGAGGCAAACAGATACGCAGTATTTT.

This clonotype came up a few times. This sequence joins TRBV20-1 and TRBJ2-2, with unresolved D. The CDR3 has 14 amino acids. CDR1 is DFQATT, CDR2 SNEGSKA, per germline (reference sequence). The V end was cut by 0 bases, the J end by 4 bases, with 9 bases between. In DNA form, the CDR3 reads TGCAGTGCTAGAGACCCCGCGGCCACCGGGGAGCTGTTTTTT. As protein: CSARDPAATGELFF.

This clonotype was seen at least ten times. The chain combines TRBV10-3 with TRBJ2-3; 8 bases are a match to TRBD1. Looked up from germline, CDR1 is ENHRY and CDR2 is SYGVKD. The CDR3 spans 16 residues. Trimming removed 2 bases from V and 1 base from J; junction bases left unmatched: 5. The CDR3 loop is CAISETHRGGTDTQYF. The CDR3 nucleotides are TGTGCCATCAGTGAGACCCACAGGGGGGGCACAGATACGCAGTATTTT.

This clonotype was seen more than once but under ten times. The chain links TRBV7-9 to TRBJ1-4, with D maybe TRBD1 (5 bases). Germline V gives CDR1 SEHNR, CDR2 FQNEAQ (reference sequence). The CDR3 spans 15 residues. The V end was cut by 5 bases, the J end by 6 bases, with 16 bases between. DNA of the CDR3: TGTGCCAGCAGCCCATGGGACGGAACACATGAAAAACTGTTTTTT. It encodes CASSPWDGTHEKLFF.

The table lists this clonotype with a few counts. The chain links TRBV5-1 to TRBJ2-2; 7 nucleotides match TRBD2. CDR3 size: 15 residues. Per the germline V gene, CDR1 is SGHRS and CDR2 is YFSETQ. Germline trimming cut 3 bases from V and 7 bases from J; bases unmatched to any gene: 9. The CDR3 spells CASSYREAVSGELFF. In DNA, the CDR3 is TGCGCCAGCAGCTACCGGGAGGCGGTCAGCGGGGAGCTGTTTTTT. Drawing the rest from reference TRBV5-1 and TRBJ2-2, the complete variable domain is KAGVTQTPRYLIKTRGQQVTLSCSPISGHRSVSWYQQTPGQGLQFLFEYFSETQRNKGNFPGRFSGRQFSNSRSEMNVSTLELGDSALYLCASSYREAVSGELFFGEGSRLTVL.

This clonotype turned up a few times. The chain joins TRBV30 to TRBJ2-3, with 7 bases lining up with TRBD2. The J segment lost 4 bases and the V segment lost 0 bases, leaving 7 bases of the junction unmatched. Germline CDR1 and CDR2: GTSNPN and SVGIG (reference sequence). The CDR3 loop spans 15 amino acids. The CDR3 loop reads CAWSVPSGPADTQYF. The CDR3 nucleotides read TGTGCCTGGAGTGTACCTAGCGGACCGGCAGATACGCAGTATTTT.

The V and J genes are TRBV6-1 and TRBJ2-7; TRBD2 aligns across 10 bases. After removal of 4 bases from V and 3 bases from J, the junction contained 3 bases not matched to a gene. There are 14 residues in the CDR3. Germline CDR1 is MNHNS and CDR2 is SASEGT. CDR3 sequence (DNA): TGTGCCAGCAGTGGCGGACTAGCGGTCTACGAGCAGTACTTC. It codes for CASSGGLAVYEQYF.

This clonotype came up many times. This rearrangement joins TRBV7-8 to TRBJ2-1; tentatively, D is TRBD1 or TRBD2 (5 bases each). The germline CDR1 and CDR2 sequences are SGHVS and FQNEAQ. This CDR3 region has 16 residues. V was pared by 1 base and J by 8 bases, with 18 bases between. The CDR3, as DNA: TGTGCCAGCAGCTTAGGGGAGAGAGGGGTTCTCGATGAGCAGTTCTTC. It codes for CASSLGERGVLDEQFF.

This chain connects TRBV5-1 to TRBJ2-3; D is unclear. CDR1 is SGHRS and CDR2 is YFSETQ in the germline V gene. V shed 4 bases and J shed 6 bases, with 12 bases lying between them. This CDR3 is 13 amino acids long. CDR3 loop: CASSPTRPDTQYF. The CDR3 nucleotides are TGCGCCAGCAGCCCAACCCGGCCGGATACGCAGTATTTT.

This clonotype was seen more than once but under ten times. V and J are TRBV3-1 and TRBJ1-3; a weak D match, TRBD1 (6 bases). This CDR3 spans 14 amino acids. Trimming removed 5 bases at V and 4 bases at J, with 12 bases between. Per the germline V gene, CDR1 is LGHDT and CDR2 is YNNKEL (reference sequence). In DNA form, the CDR3 reads TGTGCCAGCAGCGGGGGGCAAGGAGGAAACACCATATATTTT. It is translated as CASSGGQGGNTIYF.

This sequence joins TRBV15 and TRBJ2-7; D assignment may be TRBD1 or TRBD2 (5 bases each). There are 13 residues in the CDR3. From germline, CDR1 is LNHNV and CDR2 YYDKDF (reference sequence). Trimming took 0 bases from V and 5 from J, leaving 8 bases between them. The chain's CDR3 is CATSRDLGDEQYF. The CDR3 nucleotides are TGTGCCACCAGCAGAGATCTGGGGGACGAGCAGTACTTC.

This sequence joins TRBV10-3 and TRBJ1-3, with D unresolved. V lost 11 bases and J 0 bases, leaving 5 bases between the germline ends. The germline V gene encodes CDR1 ENHRY and CDR2 SYGVKD. CDR3 length: 11 residues. Here the CDR3 reads CASYSGNTIYF. CDR3 DNA: TGTGCCTCATACTCTGGAAACACCATATATTTT.

The table lists this clonotype with a few counts. V and J are TRBV7-2 and TRBJ2-1, with TRBD1 identical over 7 bases. Germline CDR1 is SGHTA and CDR2 is FQGNSA. The CDR3 sequence is 16 residues long. The J segment lost 6 bases and the V segment lost 2 bases, leaving 10 bases of the junction unmatched. In DNA, the CDR3 is TGTGCCAGCAGCTTACGTGGGACAGTGTTTGGCAATGAGCAGTTCTTC. Protein sequence: CASSLRGTVFGNEQFF.

A few counts support this clonotype. The chain combines TRBV20-1 with TRBJ2-2; D may be TRBD1 (6 bases). This CDR3 region has 15 residues. Trimming stripped 2 bases from V and 4 bases from J, with 14 bases between. Germline CDR1 reads DFQATT; CDR2 reads SNEGSKA (reference sequence). The CDR3 is CSARKSGVGTGELFF. In DNA form, the CDR3 reads TGCAGTGCTAGAAAGTCAGGGGTCGGCACCGGGGAGCTGTTTTTT.